The source of this T cell receptor beta chain is a study of spatial heterogeneity in lung cancer. In its sample, this clonotype was seen a few times. TCRdb re-called the 5' RACE reads through MiXCR, storing one row per CDR3 protein. The data contain about 92,000 distinct CDR3 sequences, 12% of them singletons. The CDR3 is 14 residues long. CDR1 is DFQATT, CDR2 SNEGSKA, per germline (reference sequence). Trimming took 4 bases from V and 10 from J, leaving 20 bases between them. Time point in this sample: sample taken at primary tumor resection. Unsorted tumor, nontumor lung tissue or cryopreserved PBMC supplied the whole RNA.

Sequenced material: PBMCs, taken at surgery. The rearrangement joins TRBV20-1 to TRBJ2-1; D may be TRBD2 (6 bases). This receptor was obtained from a male donor with early-stage non-small cell lung cancer. As DNA, the CDR3 is TGCAGTGCTACGGACTACCGAATGATGCAGGAGCAGTTCTTC. Translation: CSATDYRMMQEQFF.